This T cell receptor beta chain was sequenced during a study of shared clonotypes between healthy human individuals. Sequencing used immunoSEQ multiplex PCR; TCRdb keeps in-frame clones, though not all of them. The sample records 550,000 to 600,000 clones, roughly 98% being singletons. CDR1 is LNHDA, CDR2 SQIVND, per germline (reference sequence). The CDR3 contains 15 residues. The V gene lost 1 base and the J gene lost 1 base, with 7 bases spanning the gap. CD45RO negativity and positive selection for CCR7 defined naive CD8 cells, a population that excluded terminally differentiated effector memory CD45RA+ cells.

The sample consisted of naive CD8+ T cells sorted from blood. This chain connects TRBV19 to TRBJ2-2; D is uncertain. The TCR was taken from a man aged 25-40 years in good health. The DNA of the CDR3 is TGTGCCAGTAGTATAGGGGCCGGGAACACCGGGGAGCTGTTTTTT. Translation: CASSIGAGNTGELFF.